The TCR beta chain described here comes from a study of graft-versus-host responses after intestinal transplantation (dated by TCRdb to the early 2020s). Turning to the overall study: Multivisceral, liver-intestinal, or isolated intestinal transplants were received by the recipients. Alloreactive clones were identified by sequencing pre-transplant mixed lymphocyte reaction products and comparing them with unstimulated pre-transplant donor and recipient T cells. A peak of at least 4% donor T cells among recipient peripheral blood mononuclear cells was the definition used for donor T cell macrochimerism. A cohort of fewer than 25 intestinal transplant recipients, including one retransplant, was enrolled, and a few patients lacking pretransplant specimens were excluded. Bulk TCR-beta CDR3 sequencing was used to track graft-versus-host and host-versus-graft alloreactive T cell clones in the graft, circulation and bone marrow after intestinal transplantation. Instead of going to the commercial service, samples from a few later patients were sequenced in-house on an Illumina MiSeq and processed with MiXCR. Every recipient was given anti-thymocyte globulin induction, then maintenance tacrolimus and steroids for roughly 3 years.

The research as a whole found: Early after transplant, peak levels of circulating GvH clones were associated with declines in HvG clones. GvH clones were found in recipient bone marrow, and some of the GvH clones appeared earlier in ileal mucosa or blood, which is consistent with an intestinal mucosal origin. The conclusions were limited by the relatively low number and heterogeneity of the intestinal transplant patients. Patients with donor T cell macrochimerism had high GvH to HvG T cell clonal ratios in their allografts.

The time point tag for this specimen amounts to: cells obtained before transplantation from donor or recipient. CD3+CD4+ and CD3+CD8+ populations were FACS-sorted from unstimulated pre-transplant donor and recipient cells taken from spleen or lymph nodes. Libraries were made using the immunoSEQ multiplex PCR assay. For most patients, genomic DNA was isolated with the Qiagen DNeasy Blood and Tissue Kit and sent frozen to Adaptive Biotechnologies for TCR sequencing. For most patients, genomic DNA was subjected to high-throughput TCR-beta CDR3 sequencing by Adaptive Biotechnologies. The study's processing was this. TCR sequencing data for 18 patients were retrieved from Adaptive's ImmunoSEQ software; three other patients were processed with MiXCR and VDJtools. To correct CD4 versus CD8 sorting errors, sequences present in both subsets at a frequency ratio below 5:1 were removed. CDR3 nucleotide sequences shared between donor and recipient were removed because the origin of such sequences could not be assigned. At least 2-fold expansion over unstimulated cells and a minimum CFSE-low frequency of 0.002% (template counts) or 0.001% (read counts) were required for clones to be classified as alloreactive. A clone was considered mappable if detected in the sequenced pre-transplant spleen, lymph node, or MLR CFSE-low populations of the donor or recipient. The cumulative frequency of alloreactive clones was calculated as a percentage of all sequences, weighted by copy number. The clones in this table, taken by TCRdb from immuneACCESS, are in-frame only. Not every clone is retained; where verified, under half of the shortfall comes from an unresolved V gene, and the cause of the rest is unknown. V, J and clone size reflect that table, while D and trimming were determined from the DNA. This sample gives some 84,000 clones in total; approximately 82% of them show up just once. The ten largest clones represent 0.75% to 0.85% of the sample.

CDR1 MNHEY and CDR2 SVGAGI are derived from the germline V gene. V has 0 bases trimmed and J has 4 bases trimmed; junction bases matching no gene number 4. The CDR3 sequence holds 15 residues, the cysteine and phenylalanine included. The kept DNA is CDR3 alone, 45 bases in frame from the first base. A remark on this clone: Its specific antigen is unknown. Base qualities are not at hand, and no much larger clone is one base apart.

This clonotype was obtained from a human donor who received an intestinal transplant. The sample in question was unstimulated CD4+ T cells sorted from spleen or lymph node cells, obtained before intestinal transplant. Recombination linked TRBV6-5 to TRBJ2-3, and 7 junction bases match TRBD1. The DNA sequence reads TGTGCCAGCAGTTACTCTGCAGGGGGTGCAGATACGCAGTATTTT. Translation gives CASSYSAGGADTQYF.